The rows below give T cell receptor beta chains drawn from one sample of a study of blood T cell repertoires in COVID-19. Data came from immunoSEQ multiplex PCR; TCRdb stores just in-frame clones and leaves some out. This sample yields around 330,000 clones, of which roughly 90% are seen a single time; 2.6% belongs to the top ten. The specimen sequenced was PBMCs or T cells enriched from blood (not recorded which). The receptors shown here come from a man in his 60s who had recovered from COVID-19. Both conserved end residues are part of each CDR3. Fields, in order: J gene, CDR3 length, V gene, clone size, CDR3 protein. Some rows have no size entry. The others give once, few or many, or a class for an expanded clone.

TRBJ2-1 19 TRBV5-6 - CASSKIRDRALHGIDEQFF
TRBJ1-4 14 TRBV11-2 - CASSLVAVGGKLFF
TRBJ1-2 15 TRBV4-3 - CASSQGGISFRGYTF
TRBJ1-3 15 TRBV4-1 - CASSQPGHSGNTIYF
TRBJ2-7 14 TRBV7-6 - CASSLEVNWGGLYF
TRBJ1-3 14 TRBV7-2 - CASSWAGAGNTIYF
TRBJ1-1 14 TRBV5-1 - CASSFTGRGPEAFF
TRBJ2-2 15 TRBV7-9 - CASSPREVNTGELFF
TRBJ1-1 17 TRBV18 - CASSPYKRQGKNTEAFF
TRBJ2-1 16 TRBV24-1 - CATATRGTSGVDEQFF
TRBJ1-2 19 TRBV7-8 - CASSLALFGSGHTVYGYTF
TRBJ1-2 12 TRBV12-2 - CASLPREDGYTF
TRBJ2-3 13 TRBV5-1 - CASSQIITDTQYF
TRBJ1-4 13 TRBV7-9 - CASSLEGREKLFF
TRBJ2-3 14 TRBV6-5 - CASTRDRGTDTQYF
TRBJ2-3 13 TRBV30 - CAYGQGVVDTQYF
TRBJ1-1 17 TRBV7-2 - CASSLFDRGALNTEAFF
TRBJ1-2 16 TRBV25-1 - CASSEIGQGANYGYTF
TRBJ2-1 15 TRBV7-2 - CASSLAPGGYNEQFF
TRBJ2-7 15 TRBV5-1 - CASSLEDSGRDEQYF
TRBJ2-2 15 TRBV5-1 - CASSQDRASTGELFF
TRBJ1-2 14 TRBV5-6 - CASSPGHSNYGYTF
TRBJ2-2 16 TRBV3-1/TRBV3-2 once CASSPRDRDLSGELFF
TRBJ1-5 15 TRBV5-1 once CASSRTGGFNQPQHF
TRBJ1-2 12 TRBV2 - CASRTGDYGYTF
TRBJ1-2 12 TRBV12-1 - CASSPRRVCYTF
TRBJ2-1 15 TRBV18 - CASSPRRGGKNEQFF
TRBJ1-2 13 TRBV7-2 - CASSLDLRRGYTF
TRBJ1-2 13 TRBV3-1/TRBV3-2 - CASSLGTDYGYTF
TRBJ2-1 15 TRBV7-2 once CASSKSGGAYNEQFF
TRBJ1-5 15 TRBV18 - CASSSLVGSNQPQHF
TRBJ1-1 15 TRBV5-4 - CASSLGDRGWTEAFF
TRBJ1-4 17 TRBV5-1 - CASSLGPDRGGNEKLFF
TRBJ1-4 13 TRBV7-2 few CASSRQPNEKLFF
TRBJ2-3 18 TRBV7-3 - CASSHTWGRGLGTDTQYF
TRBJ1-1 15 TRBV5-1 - CASSLLGQDYTEAFF
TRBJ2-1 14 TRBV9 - CASSGGQGANEQFF
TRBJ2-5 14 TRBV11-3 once CASSAWEAEETQYF
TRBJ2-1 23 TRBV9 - CASSGEHLPLVPTGTGLNNEQFF
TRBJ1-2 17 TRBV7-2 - CASRAPGAMGLGYGYTF
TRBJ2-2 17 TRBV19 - CASTDPPTSGLTGELFF
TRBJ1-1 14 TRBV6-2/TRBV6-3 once CASSLNRLPGEAFF
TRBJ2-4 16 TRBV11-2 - CASTTMVGQVKNIQYF
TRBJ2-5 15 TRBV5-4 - CASSKSGIREETQYF
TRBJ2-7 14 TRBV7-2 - CASSLDRGLYEQYF
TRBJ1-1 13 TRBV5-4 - CASSPVPGTEAFF
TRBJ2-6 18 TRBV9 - CASSVVPPPGSGANVLTF
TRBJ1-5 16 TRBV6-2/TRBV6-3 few CASSYNIGTPDQPQHF
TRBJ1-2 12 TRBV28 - CASSSSARGYTF
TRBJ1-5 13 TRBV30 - CAWSVSSNQPQHF